One and the same sample provided the 27 T cell receptor beta chains below, sequenced in a study of post-analysis software for immune sequencing data. Their specific antigens are unknown. Study conclusions and caveats: Comparison of patients with controls showed five TRBV segments more frequent in patients, TRBV5-6, TRBV5-1 and TRBV20-1 among them.

Unique molecular identifiers were present in the TCR beta cDNA libraries. MiXCR was run by TCRdb on the PCR reads, yielding one entry per CDR3 protein. Of about 430,000 distinct CDR3 sequences listed, 39% are singletons. Sequencing used blood. These receptor sequences come from a girl aged 2-10 years with multiple sclerosis.

V gene TRBV14 combines with J gene TRBJ1-2; a weak D match, TRBD1 (5 bases). The V gene lost 4 bases and the J gene lost 5 bases, with 38 bases spanning the gap. Germline loops: CDR1 SGHDN, CDR2 FVKESK. This CDR3 has 22 amino acids. The CDR3 loop reads CASSLTWGGYERHENEGYGYTF. The CDR3 bases are TGTGCCAGCAGCCTTACCTGGGGGGGATACGAGAGGCACGAGAATGAGGGATATGGCTACACCTTC.

This chain uses TRBV12-3 or TRBV12-4 with TRBJ2-3; D gene unclear. With 5 bases removed from V and 0 bases from J, the gap between germline ends came to 12 bases. The CDR3 runs to 15 residues. CDR3 coding DNA: TGTGCCAGCAGTACTCTTTCAACTAGCACAGATACGCAGTATTTT. It specifies CASSTLSTSTDTQYF.

The V gene is TRBV6-6, the J gene TRBJ2-1; the match to TRBD2 covers 9 bases. The CDR3 spans 16 residues. Germline V gene sequence: CDR1 MNHNY, CDR2 SVGAGI (reference sequence). Germline trimming cut 6 bases from V and 0 bases from J; bases unmatched to any gene: 6. CDR3 in DNA: TGTGCCAGCAGACCACTTAGCGGGAGCTCCTACAATGAGCAGTTCTTC. Encoded protein: CASRPLSGSSYNEQFF.

This clonotype was recorded many times. The rearrangement joins TRBV27 to TRBJ2-7; 9 bases are shared with TRBD1. Germline values: CDR1 MNHEY, CDR2 SMNVEV (reference sequence). The V gene end was trimmed by 11 bases and the J gene end by 3 bases; junction bases not matched to a gene: 17. This CDR3 contains 16 residues. The CDR3 sequence is CASPFSSQGAVYEQYF. The CDR3 DNA is TGTGCCTCCCCCTTCTCTTCACAGGGGGCCGTCTACGAGCAGTACTTC.

This clonotype showed up just a few times. The CDR3 nucleotides are TGCAGTGCTAGAGATCCTGGCAGGGCTGACTATGGCTACACCTTC. It yields the protein CSARDPGRADYGYTF. The chain couples TRBV20-1 to TRBJ1-2, with D tentatively TRBD1 (5 bases). Germline V lookup: CDR1 DFQATT, CDR2 SNEGSKA (reference sequence). This CDR3 has 15 amino acids. V lost 0 bases, J lost 3 bases, and 14 bases lay in between.

The rearrangement uses TRBV6-5 and TRBJ2-7; 8 bases map to TRBD2. Trimming took 2 bases from V and 3 from J; bases not matched to a gene: 3. The CDR3 loop spans 14 amino acids. Germline values: CDR1 MNHEY, CDR2 SVGAGI. CDR3 DNA sequence: TGTGCCAGCAGTTACGGGCTAGCGGGCTACGAGCAGTACTTC. It codes for CASSYGLAGYEQYF.

This clonotype showed up just a few times. This sequence joins TRBV13 and TRBJ2-1; D gene ambiguous. This CDR3 is built from 16 residues. CDR1 is PRHDT and CDR2 is FYEKMQ in the germline V gene (reference sequence). The V end lost 0 bases, the J end lost 0 bases, and 9 bases lay between the germline ends. As DNA, the CDR3 is TGTGCCAGCAGCTTAGGAGGCCCGAGCTCCTACAATGAGCAGTTCTTC. It codes for CASSLGGPSSYNEQFF.

This clonotype was counted between two and nine times. The chain is built from TRBV20-1 and TRBJ2-7; D is undetermined. The CDR3 is 12 residues long. Trimming left V 8 bases short and J 7 bases short, with 18 bases between. Germline CDR1 DFQATT, CDR2 SNEGSKA (reference sequence). CDR3 loop: CSLLSRSLEQYF. The CDR3 DNA sequence: TGCAGTCTACTCTCAAGGTCATTAGAGCAGTACTTC.

This rearrangement joins TRBV7-2 to TRBJ2-7, with 7 bases fitting TRBD1. The CDR3 is made up of 15 amino acids. Trimming at V came to 6 bases and at J to 7 bases, leaving 15 bases not matched to a gene. The germline V gene has CDR1 SGHTA and CDR2 FQGNSA. The DNA of the CDR3 is TGTGCCAGCAGTCCGGACAGGATGGTATTATATGAGCAGTACTTC. Translation gives CASSPDRMVLYEQYF.

This clonotype was detected a few times. This chain joins TRBV7-3 and TRBJ2-5; D call uncertain. Trimming shortened V by 0 bases and J by 2 bases, and 4 bases separated the two germline ends. This CDR3 is built from 13 residues. The germline V gene encodes CDR1 SGHTA and CDR2 FQGTGA. The CDR3 nucleotides read TGTGCCAGCAGCTTAACCAGACAAGAGACCCAGTACTTC. Translating gives CASSLTRQETQYF. The variable domain in full, completed from reference TRBV7-3 and TRBJ2-5, reads GAGVSQTPSNKVTEKGKYVELRCDPISGHTALYWYRQSLGQGPEFLIYFQGTGAADDSGLPNDRFFAVRPEGSVSTLKIQRTERGDSAVYLCASSLTRQETQYFGPGTRLLVL.

In its sample, this clonotype was seen a few times. This sequence joins TRBV29-1 and TRBJ2-3, with TRBD1 as a possible D gene (5 bases). The V and J ends lost 5 bases and 5 bases respectively, with 11 bases between them. Per germline, CDR1 SQVTM and CDR2 ANQGSEA. The CDR3 is made up of 12 amino acids. The CDR3 DNA reads TGCAGCGTTTCAGGGCCTGGAGATACGCAGTATTTT. Translation: CSVSGPGDTQYF.

This clonotype showed up just a few times. The chain combines TRBV7-2 with TRBJ2-3; D call uncertain. CDR3 size: 13 residues. V lost 6 bases and J 6 bases, leaving 13 bases between the germline ends. CDR1 and CDR2 (germline): SGHTA, FQGNSA. The chain's CDR3 is CASSPLRADTQYF. CDR3 coding DNA: TGTGCCAGCAGTCCCCTTAGGGCGGATACGCAGTATTTT.

The chain carries TRBV20-1 and TRBJ2-7, with D uncertain. The V end lost 6 bases, the J end lost 5 bases, and 20 bases lay between the germline ends. Germline V gene data show CDR1 as DFQATT and CDR2 as SNEGSKA (reference sequence). This CDR3 spans 14 amino acids. The CDR3, as DNA: TGCAGTGCCCACCCTCATCCCCCCTTACACGAGCAGTACTTC. Encoded protein: CSAHPHPPLHEQYF.

This clonotype turned up a few times. V usage is TRBV20-1 and J usage is TRBJ2-5, with TRBD2 matching 10 bases. This CDR3 is 18 amino acids long. With 1 base clipped from V and 2 bases from J, the junction kept 13 bases outside the gene matches. CDR1 and CDR2 from the germline V gene are DFQATT and SNEGSKA (reference sequence). The CDR3 sequence is CSARGGTSARTIQETQYF. The CDR3 bases are TGCAGTGCTAGAGGTGGGACTAGCGCACGAACAATACAAGAGACCCAGTACTTC.

This clonotype was counted only a few times. The CDR3, as DNA: TGTGCCAGCAGTTACTCGAACCGCTACAATGAGCAGTTCTTC. Translated: CASSYSNRYNEQFF. J is TRBJ2-1 and V is TRBV6-2 or TRBV6-3; D ambiguous. The CDR3 spans 14 residues. V was clipped by 0 bases and J by 3 bases, with 6 bases between them. Germline assignment: CDR1 MNHEY and CDR2 SVGEGT.

This clonotype was recorded a few times. The V and J genes are TRBV12-3 or TRBV12-4 and TRBJ1-1, with D unclear. The CDR3 has 15 residues. V lost 1 base to trimming and J lost 0 bases, with 9 bases between them. The CDR3 nucleotides are TGTGCCAGCAGTTTAGTGCCCACTATGAACACTGAAGCTTTCTTT. This codes for CASSLVPTMNTEAFF.

The chain links TRBV20-1 to TRBJ1-4; 7 bases map to TRBD1. Looked up from germline, CDR1 is DFQATT and CDR2 is SNEGSKA (reference sequence). The V gene end was trimmed by 6 bases and the J gene end by 0 bases; junction bases not matched to a gene: 4. The CDR3 runs to 14 residues. The CDR3 DNA reads TGCAGTGCCGCAGACAGGGCAACTAATGAAAAACTGTTTTTT. Translated: CSAADRATNEKLFF.

V is TRBV20-1 and J is TRBJ2-5; D is uncertain. Trimming removed 2 bases from V and 3 bases from J, with 10 bases in between. Germline V gene sequence: CDR1 DFQATT, CDR2 SNEGSKA (reference sequence). This CDR3 comprises 13 residues. The CDR3 nucleotides read TGCAGTGCTAGAATCCCGATAGAAGAGACCCAGTACTTC. Its protein product is CSARIPIEETQYF.

This chain links TRBV12-3 or TRBV12-4 with TRBJ2-7; no definite D call. With 3 bases removed from V and 0 bases from J, the gap between germline ends came to 12 bases. The CDR3 has 15 residues. The CDR3 here is CASSFDSYSSYEQYF. The CDR3 DNA follows: TGTGCCAGCAGTTTTGATTCGTACAGCTCCTACGAGCAGTACTTC.

The chain combines TRBV20-1 with TRBJ2-5; 9 bases are a match to TRBD1. V lost 0 bases to trimming and J lost 5 bases; unmatched junction nucleotides: 10. CDR1 and CDR2 from the germline V gene are DFQATT and SNEGSKA (reference sequence). The CDR3 is made up of 16 amino acids. Written as DNA, the CDR3 is TGCAGTGCTAGAGATCTCAACAGGGGGCATCAGGAGACCCAGTACTTC. Translation gives CSARDLNRGHQETQYF.

The chain joins TRBV27 to TRBJ1-1, with D tentatively TRBD1 (6 bases). CDR1 MNHEY and CDR2 SMNVEV come from the germline V gene (reference sequence). This CDR3 has 14 residues. V was pared by 7 bases and J by 5 bases, with 17 bases between. The CDR3 loop reads CASNIQGSLTEAFF. For the CDR3, the DNA is TGTGCCAGCAATATACAGGGCAGTCTGACTGAAGCTTTCTTT.

The genes are TRBV6-6 and TRBJ2-7, with D hard to call. The CDR3 consists of 15 residues. Trimming removed 0 bases from V and 2 bases from J, with 11 bases in between. Germline CDR1 reads MNHNY; CDR2 reads SVGAGI (reference sequence). In DNA form, the CDR3 reads TGTGCCAGCAGTTACTCGATTAATCGCGCCTACGAGCAGTACTTC. Encoded protein: CASSYSINRAYEQYF.

Ten or more counts support this clonotype. The gene calls are TRBV6-2 or TRBV6-3 and TRBJ2-7; D may be TRBD1 (5 bases). Germline V CDR1 and CDR2: MNHEY, SVGEGT. The CDR3 has 17 amino acids. V gave up 5 bases and J gave up 1 base, with 21 bases separating them. The CDR3 here is CASSQSRTRSRSYEQYF. In DNA form, the CDR3 reads TGTGCCAGCAGTCAGAGCCGGACACGTAGCAGATCCTACGAGCAGTACTTC.

A few counts support this clonotype. With a much larger clone just one base away, this may be a read error. The gene calls are TRBV7-7 and TRBJ2-1, with a possible D match to TRBD2 (5 bases). Germline loops: CDR1 SSHAT, CDR2 FNYEAQ (reference sequence). The V end lost 4 bases, the J end lost 7 bases, and 14 bases lay between the germline ends. CDR3 length equals 14 residues. The CDR3 spells CASSSTGDGNEQFF. The CDR3 DNA reads as TGTGCCAGCAGCTCAACCGGGGATGGGAATGAGCAGTTCTTC.

This clonotype was seen a few times. The J gene is TRBJ1-4, the V gene TRBV6-5, with 7 bases aligning to TRBD1. Germline trimming cut 2 bases from V and 7 bases from J; bases unmatched to any gene: 10. This CDR3 is 16 amino acids long. Germline CDR1 is MNHEY and CDR2 is SVGAGI. The CDR3 sequence is CASSYAGQHGSEKLFF. In nucleotides, the CDR3 is TGTGCCAGCAGTTACGCGGGACAGCACGGGAGTGAAAAACTGTTTTTT.

This sequence joins TRBV5-1 and TRBJ2-7; 13 bases are shared with TRBD2. Germline CDR1 and CDR2: SGHRS and YFSETQ. The CDR3 length is 16 residues. V lost 0 bases, J lost 2 bases, and 2 bases stayed unmatched. The CDR3 nucleotides are TGCGCCAGCAGCTTGGAACTAGCGGGGGGGCCCTACGAGCAGTACTTC. Its translation: CASSLELAGGPYEQYF.

This clonotype was detected only a few times. The chain uses TRBV7-8 and TRBJ2-1, with 9 positions matching TRBD1. The junction had 13 bases not matched to a gene; V was cut back by 2 bases and J by 5 bases. Germline-derived CDR1 and CDR2 are SGHVS and FQNEAQ. This CDR3 region has 18 residues. CDR3 loop: CASSLPQEGTGSNNEQFF. The DNA for the CDR3 is TGTGCCAGCAGCTTACCCCAGGAAGGGACAGGGTCCAACAATGAGCAGTTCTTC.